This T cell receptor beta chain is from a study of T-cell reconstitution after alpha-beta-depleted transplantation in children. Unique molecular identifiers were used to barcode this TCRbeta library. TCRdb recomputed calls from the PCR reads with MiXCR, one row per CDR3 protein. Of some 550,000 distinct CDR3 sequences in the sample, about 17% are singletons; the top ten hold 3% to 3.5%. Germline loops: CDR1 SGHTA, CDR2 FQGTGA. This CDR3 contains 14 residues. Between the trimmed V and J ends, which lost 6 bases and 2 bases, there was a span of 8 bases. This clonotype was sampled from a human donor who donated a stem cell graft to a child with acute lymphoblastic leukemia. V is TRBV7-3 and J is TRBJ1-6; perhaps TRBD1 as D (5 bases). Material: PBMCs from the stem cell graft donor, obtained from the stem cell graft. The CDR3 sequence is CASRRGAYNSPLHF. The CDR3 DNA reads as TGTGCCAGCAGACGAGGGGCCTATAATTCACCCCTCCACTTT.